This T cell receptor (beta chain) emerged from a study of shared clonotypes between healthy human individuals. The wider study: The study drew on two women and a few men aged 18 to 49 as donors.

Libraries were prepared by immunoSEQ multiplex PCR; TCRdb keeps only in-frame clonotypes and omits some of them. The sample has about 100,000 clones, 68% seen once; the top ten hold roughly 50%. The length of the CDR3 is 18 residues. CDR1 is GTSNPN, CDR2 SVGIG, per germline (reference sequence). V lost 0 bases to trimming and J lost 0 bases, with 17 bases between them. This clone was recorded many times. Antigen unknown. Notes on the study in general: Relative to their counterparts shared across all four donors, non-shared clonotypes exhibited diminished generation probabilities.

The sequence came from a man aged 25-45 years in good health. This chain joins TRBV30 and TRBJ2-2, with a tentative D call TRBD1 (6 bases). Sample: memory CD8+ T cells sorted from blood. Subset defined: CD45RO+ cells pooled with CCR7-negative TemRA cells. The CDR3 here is CAWSVYAGEIANTGELFF. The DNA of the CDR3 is TGTGCCTGGAGTGTATACGCAGGGGAGATTGCGAACACCGGGGAGCTGTTTTTT.